A selection of T cell receptor beta chains follows, all from one sample in a study of shared clonotypes between healthy human individuals. The data were produced by immunoSEQ multiplex PCR, yet TCRdb's version contains in-frame clones alone and is incomplete. The data show some 2.3 million clones, with more than 85% seen just once and approximately 0.4% held by the top ten. Sequenced: naive CD4+ T cells from PBMCs. These receptors were obtained from a young man in good health. Some clones in this sample may be carry-over from other donors' samples. The CDR3 runs from the conserved cysteine through the conserved F or W. Each record gives: V gene, J gene, clone size, D gene, CDR3 DNA, CDR3 protein. The D gene is left open where the match is weak. Only some rows state a clone size, as once, few, many or a class for expanded clones.

TRBV7-8	TRBJ2-7	-	TRBD2	TGTGCCAGCAGCCCCCTACCGGGACTAGCGTCAGAGGAGCAGTACTTC	CASSPLPGLASEEQYF
TRBV21-1	TRBJ2-7	-	-	TGTGCCAGCAGCCCCATGAAATATGGGACAGGGGGAGGATACGAGCAGTACTTC	CASSPMKYGTGGGYEQYF
TRBV5-4	TRBJ1-5	-	-	TGTGCCAGCAGCGTTGGGGGAGCCCTCAATCAGCCCCAGCATTTT	CASSVGGALNQPQHF
TRBV19	TRBJ1-5	-	TRBD1	TGTGCCAGTAGTCCCAGGGACAGGGGATCCTTTAGCAATCAGCCCCAGCATTTT	CASSPRDRGSFSNQPQHF
TRBV10-3	TRBJ2-3	-	-	TGTGCCATCAGTGAGTCCGGGGGGACAGCCCCAGGGGATACGCAGTATTTT	CAISESGGTAPGDTQYF
TRBV5-6	TRBJ1-6	-	-	TGTGCCAGCAGCTCGGGATGGCTTAATTCACCCCTCCACTTT	CASSSGWLNSPLHF
TRBV9	TRBJ2-7	-	TRBD2	TGTGCCAGCAGCCCATCGGGACTAGCGAATACCTACGAGCAGTACTTC	CASSPSGLANTYEQYF
TRBV28	TRBJ2-3	-	TRBD2	TGTGCCAGCAGTTCGCAGGGACTAGCGGGAGATACGCAGTATTTT	CASSSQGLAGDTQYF
TRBV19	TRBJ1-5	-	TRBD1	TGTGCCAGTAGGGCAGGGGGATATAGCAATCAGCCCCAGCATTTT	CASRAGGYSNQPQHF
TRBV30	TRBJ2-2	once	TRBD2	TGTGCCCTCCGTCGGGGGGGAGGAAACACCGGGGAGCTGTTTTTT	CALRRGGGNTGELFF
TRBV28	TRBJ1-5	-	-	TGTGCCAGCAATGGGCCAAGGTCTAGCAATCAGCCCCAGCATTTT	CASNGPRSSNQPQHF
TRBV6-5	TRBJ1-1	-	TRBD1	TGTGCCAGCAGTTCTCCCGGGACAGCTACCGTGAGAGCTTTCTTT	CASSSPGTATVRAFF
TRBV7-3	TRBJ2-5	-	-	TGTGCCAGCAGCTCCCCGACCAGGCGTAGGGAGACCCAGTACTTC	CASSSPTRRRETQYF
TRBV10-3	TRBJ2-1	-	TRBD2	TGTGCCATCAGTGACCCGAGCGGGAGGGGTGGGAATGAGCAGTTCTTC	CAISDPSGRGGNEQFF
TRBV11-2	TRBJ1-1	few	-	TGTGCCAGCAGCTTAGATAGGAACACTGAAGCTTTCTTT	CASSLDRNTEAFF
TRBV7-2	TRBJ2-1	-	-	TGTGCCAGTAGGGTGGCGGGGTACTCCTACAATGAGCAGTTCTTC	CASRVAGYSYNEQFF
TRBV5-1	TRBJ1-6	-	-	TGCGCCAGCAGCCTAGAACAGGGCCGGGGCTCACCCCTCCACTTT	CASSLEQGRGSPLHF
TRBV6-5	TRBJ1-4	-	-	TGTGCCAGCAGTTCCACGACAGTCGCTAATGAAAAACTGTTTTTT	CASSSTTVANEKLFF
TRBV9	TRBJ2-1	-	-	TGTGCCAGCAGCGTCAACTCCTACAATGAGCAGTTCTTC	CASSVNSYNEQFF
TRBV4-1	TRBJ2-7	-	TRBD2	TGCGCCAGCAGCCAAGTCGCTAGCGGGAGGGGTCGCTACGAGCAGTACTTC	CASSQVASGRGRYEQYF
TRBV2	TRBJ2-2	-	-	TGTGCCAGCCTTATTTTCGAGGTGTCGGGCGGGGAGCTGTTTTTT	CASLIFEVSGGELFF
TRBV6-1	TRBJ1-3	-	-	TGTGCCAGCAGTGCTCTCGGCTCGGGAGGGAAATCAGGAAACACCATATATTTT	CASSALGSGGKSGNTIYF
TRBV28	TRBJ2-7	-	-	TGTGCCACGACCGGACCCACCTACGAGCAGTACTTC	CATTGPTYEQYF
TRBV10-3	TRBJ2-5	-	TRBD2	TGTGCCATCAGTGCGGGAGGGAACCAAGAGACCCAGTACTTC	CAISAGGNQETQYF
TRBV5-6	TRBJ1-2	-	-	TGTGCCAGCACCGCGCAGAGGGCAGTCTATGGCTACACCTTC	CASTAQRAVYGYTF
TRBV9	TRBJ1-1	-	TRBD1	TGTGCCAGCAGCGTGGAACAGGGGACTGAAGCTTTCTTT	CASSVEQGTEAFF
TRBV9	TRBJ1-3	-	TRBD1	TGTGCCAGCAGCGTAGGACCCCAGGGACAGGGTGGAAACACCATATATTTT	CASSVGPQGQGGNTIYF
TRBV29-1	TRBJ2-2	-	TRBD2	TGCAGCGCCCAAGTTAGCGGGATTATTGCCGGGGAGCTGTTTTTT	CSAQVSGIIAGELFF
TRBV11-2	TRBJ2-3	-	TRBD2	TGTGCCAGCAGCCAACGGGACTCCGGGGGGACAGATACGCAGTATTTT	CASSQRDSGGTDTQYF
TRBV29-1	TRBJ2-1	-	TRBD2	TGCAGCGTTGAGCCGGGACTATTGTTTGAGCAGTTCTTC	CSVEPGLLFEQFF
TRBV18	TRBJ2-4	-	-	TGTGCCAGCTCACCGGTCCTGGACACGGGTTTGGAGTACTTC	CASSPVLDTGLEYF
TRBV5-4	TRBJ2-7	-	-	TGTGCCAGCAGCCCCCAGACAGGATTTGTCGAGCAGTACTTC	CASSPQTGFVEQYF
TRBV19	TRBJ2-7	-	TRBD2	TGTGCCAGTAGCCCCCCGGGACTAGCGGGGGGGAGCTCCTACGAGCAGTACTTC	CASSPPGLAGGSSYEQYF
TRBV5-4	TRBJ2-7	-	TRBD2	TGTGCCAGCAGCTCGGGACTAGCGGGCCCCTACGAGCAGTACTTC	CASSSGLAGPYEQYF
TRBV5-6	TRBJ2-7	-	TRBD2	TGTGCCAGCGGGCCTAGCGGCCTTTACTACGAGCAGTACTTC	CASGPSGLYYEQYF
TRBV9	TRBJ2-5	-	TRBD2	TGTGCCAGCAGCGAAAATTTACCGGGACTAGCGGGTGGAGAGACCCAGTACTTC	CASSENLPGLAGGETQYF
TRBV27	TRBJ1-2	-	TRBD1	TGTGCCAGCAGTTCAGACAGGGGTCGGGGCTACACCTTC	CASSSDRGRGYTF
TRBV6-5	TRBJ2-7	-	-	TGTGCCAGCAGTATCGGGACCGGCCTCTACGAGCAGTACTTC	CASSIGTGLYEQYF
TRBV19	TRBJ2-2	-	-	TGTGCCAGTAGTATCCCGCGGGAGCTGTTTTTT	CASSIPRELFF
TRBV9	TRBJ2-4	-	-	TGTGCCAGCAGCCTCGGGTGGCGGGCCAAAAACATTCAGTACTTC	CASSLGWRAKNIQYF
TRBV14	TRBJ2-5	-	-	TGTGCCAGCAGCCAGGGTGGTTCCGGGACGCCGGAGACCCAGTACTTC	CASSQGGSGTPETQYF
TRBV11-3	TRBJ2-1	-	-	TGTGCCAGCAGCTTAGATCGAGCAGGGAGGAAGTTCTTC	CASSLDRAGRKFF
TRBV14	TRBJ2-5	-	TRBD2	TGTGCCAGCAGCCCCGGACTAGCGGAAGAGACCCAGTACTTC	CASSPGLAEETQYF
TRBV19	TRBJ2-1	once	-	TGTGCCAGTAGTATATCGACCGGCTACAATGAGCAGTTCTTC	CASSISTGYNEQFF
TRBV5-6	TRBJ2-3	-	-	TGTGCCAGCAGCTTGAGTCTCCCAGATACGCAGTATTTT	CASSLSLPDTQYF
TRBV28	TRBJ1-4	-	-	TGTGCCAGCAGTTCGGGACAAGGAGAAAAACTGTTTTTT	CASSSGQGEKLFF
TRBV7-8	TRBJ2-4	-	-	TGTGCCAGCAGCCCCAGTAGGGGAGCCAAAAACATTCAGTACTTC	CASSPSRGAKNIQYF
TRBV5-4	TRBJ2-2	-	TRBD2	TGTGCCAGCAGCTTGGTCCCTAGCGGCGACACCGGGGAGCTGTTTTTT	CASSLVPSGDTGELFF
TRBV29-1	TRBJ2-1	-	-	TGCAGGTCCGGGGGACAGACCTACAATGAGCAGTTCTTC	CRSGGQTYNEQFF